A selection of T cell receptor beta chains follows, all from one sample in a study of T-cell reconstitution after alpha-beta-depleted transplantation in children. TCRdb redid the calling of the PCR reads with MiXCR, one entry per CDR3 protein. The sample consists of hundreds of thousands of distinct CDR3 sequences, around 19% of them appearing once. The input for sequencing was PBMCs from the stem cell graft donor, taken from the stem cell graft. The receptors come from a human donor who donated a stem cell graft to a child with acute lymphoblastic leukemia. Each CDR3 is given with its conserved first and last residue. D genes are given only for firm matches.

cdr3_aa: CAISEAPLFYGYTF; cdr3_nt: TGTGCCATCAGTGAAGCGCCACTGTTCTATGGCTACACCTTC; v_call: TRBV10-3; j_call: TRBJ1-2; d_call: NA
cdr3_aa: CASSATVEGQHF; cdr3_nt: TGTGCCAGCAGTGCGACAGTAGAAGGCCAGCATTTT; v_call: TRBV12-3/TRBV12-4; j_call: TRBJ1-5; d_call: NA
cdr3_aa: CASSFRLTGAGELFF; cdr3_nt: TGTGCCAGCAGTTTCCGTCTGACAGGGGCCGGGGAGCTGTTTTTT; v_call: TRBV12-3/TRBV12-4; j_call: TRBJ2-2; d_call: TRBD1
cdr3_aa: CASSLAGSSHNEQFF; cdr3_nt: TGTGCCAGCAGTCTAGCGGGAAGCTCCCACAATGAGCAGTTCTTC; v_call: TRBV2; j_call: TRBJ2-1; d_call: TRBD2
cdr3_aa: CASSWGTSGMNEQFF; cdr3_nt: TGTGCCAGCAGCTGGGGGACTAGCGGGATGAATGAGCAGTTCTTC; v_call: TRBV5-6; j_call: TRBJ2-1; d_call: TRBD2
cdr3_aa: CSVTPADNTEAFF; cdr3_nt: TGCAGCGTAACGCCAGCCGATAACACTGAAGCTTTCTTT; v_call: TRBV29-1; j_call: TRBJ1-1; d_call: NA
cdr3_aa: CASSEWTGLRDQPQHF; cdr3_nt: TGTGCCAGCAGCGAGTGGACTGGGCTGCGAGATCAGCCCCAGCATTTT; v_call: TRBV28; j_call: TRBJ1-5; d_call: NA
cdr3_aa: CATGVGNQPQHF; cdr3_nt: TGTGCCACAGGGGTGGGTAATCAGCCCCAGCATTTT; v_call: TRBV6-5; j_call: TRBJ1-5; d_call: NA
cdr3_aa: CASSPSVVWGLVEKLFF; cdr3_nt: TGTGCCAGCAGCCCTTCTGTGGTGTGGGGGCTGGTCGAAAAACTGTTTTTT; v_call: TRBV12-3/TRBV12-4; j_call: TRBJ1-4; d_call: NA
cdr3_aa: CASSEREGLVNEQYF; cdr3_nt: TGTGCCAGCAGTGAGCGGGAGGGCCTCGTGAACGAGCAGTACTTC; v_call: TRBV2; j_call: TRBJ2-7; d_call: TRBD2
cdr3_aa: CSVAAGTGYEQYF; cdr3_nt: TGCAGCGTTGCCGCAGGGACGGGCTACGAGCAGTACTTC; v_call: TRBV29-1; j_call: TRBJ2-7; d_call: NA
cdr3_aa: CASSPRRGQGANTGELFF; cdr3_nt: TGTGCCAGCAGCCCCCGTAGGGGACAGGGGGCGAACACCGGGGAGCTGTTTTTT; v_call: TRBV11-1; j_call: TRBJ2-2; d_call: TRBD1